This T cell receptor beta chain was captured in a study of T cell responses to AZD1222 COVID-19 vaccine. Findings of the study overall: Nearly half of spike-specific TCRs reportedly go after variant regions that carry no mutations. In all cases, repertoires were sampled only after the peak T cell response.

The V and J ends lost 5 bases and 8 bases respectively, with 12 bases between them. CDR3 length equals 12 residues. Regarding this clone: The target antigen is unknown.

Method: immunoSEQ multiplex PCR; TCRdb's copy keeps in-frame clones and lacks some. The sample records around 170,000 clones, approximately 91% being singletons. The origin of this receptor is an adult in good health. The chain is built from TRBV12-3 or TRBV12-4 and TRBJ1-2; D call uncertain. The sequences come from peripheral blood, collected on day 0 of AZD1222 vaccination. The CDR3 here is CASSRANGGYTF. The CDR3 DNA is TGTGCCAGCAGTCGGGCCAACGGGGGCTACACCTTC.